This T cell receptor beta chain was documented in a study of radiotherapy plus CTLA-4 blockade in lung cancer. On the study more broadly: With 25% to 40% of patients having disease control, objective responses were seen in approximately 18%. Study observations and caveats: Once radiotherapy plus ipilimumab had been given, TCR clones derived from tumor expanded in blood.

The assay was immunoSEQ multiplex PCR, and TCRdb's table has in-frame clones only and misses some. The data hold 81,000 or so clones, with about 78% observed a single time. Germline CDR1 and CDR2: SQVTM and ANQGSEA. CDR3 size: 13 residues. V gave up 7 bases and J gave up 7 bases; unmatched junction bases: 9. A note on this clone: Its target is unknown.

The chain has TRBV29-1 and TRBJ2-3, with TRBD1 identical over 9 bases. Material: peripheral blood, obtained from a patient treated with radiotherapy plus ipilimumab. The receptor was isolated from a human donor with non-small cell lung cancer whose response to radiotherapy plus ipilimumab could not be evaluated. Some clones in this sample may be carry-over from other donors' samples. The CDR3 reads CSGWTGAGNTQYF. The CDR3 DNA is TGCAGCGGGTGGACAGGGGCTGGGAATACGCAGTATTTT.